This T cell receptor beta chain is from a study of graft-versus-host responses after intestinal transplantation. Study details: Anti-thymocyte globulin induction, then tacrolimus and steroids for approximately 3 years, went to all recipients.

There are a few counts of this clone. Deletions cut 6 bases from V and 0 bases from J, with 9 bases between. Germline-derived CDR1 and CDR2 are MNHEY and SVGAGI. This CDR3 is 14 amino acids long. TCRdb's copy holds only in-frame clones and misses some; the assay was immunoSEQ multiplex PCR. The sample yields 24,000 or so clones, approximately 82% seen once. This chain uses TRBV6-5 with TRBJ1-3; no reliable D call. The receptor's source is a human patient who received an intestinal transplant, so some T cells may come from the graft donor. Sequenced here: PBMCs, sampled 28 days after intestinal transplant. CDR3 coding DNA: TGTGCCAGCAGCCCGGACTTCTCTGGAAACACCATATATTTT. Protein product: CASSPDFSGNTIYF.